The present T cell receptor (beta chain) was sequenced within a study of a mutant IDH1 vaccine in newly diagnosed glioma. At the level of the study: Eight vaccinations were given in weeks 1, 3, 5, 7, 11, 15, 19 and 23. Study-level results: Seemingly, pseudoprogression had no relation to changes in the top peripheral T cell clonotypes. Immune responses induced by vaccination arose in approximately 93% of the patients.

The assay was immunoSEQ multiplex PCR, and TCRdb's table has in-frame clones only and misses some. The sample consists of tens of thousands of clones, roughly 80% of them appearing once. The CDR3 spans 13 residues. Trimming cost V 1 base and J 6 bases; bases outside gene matches: 5. Germline V gene sequence: CDR1 SQVTM, CDR2 ANQGSEA. This clone turned up a few times. Its specificity is not known. The time point is: week 11, during vaccination. Topical imiquimod was applied with each vaccine dose, which held 300 ug of mutant IDH1 20-mer peptide. The V call is TRBV29-1, the J call TRBJ1-2; TRBD1 agrees at 7 bases. The starting material was PBMCs, obtained from a glioma patient whose treatment included an IDH1 peptide vaccine. The clonotype was recovered from a woman aged 50 to 65 with glioma. This CDR3 reads CSVEGQGRDGYTF. In nucleotides, the CDR3 is TGCAGCGTTGAAGGACAGGGTAGAGATGGCTACACCTTC.